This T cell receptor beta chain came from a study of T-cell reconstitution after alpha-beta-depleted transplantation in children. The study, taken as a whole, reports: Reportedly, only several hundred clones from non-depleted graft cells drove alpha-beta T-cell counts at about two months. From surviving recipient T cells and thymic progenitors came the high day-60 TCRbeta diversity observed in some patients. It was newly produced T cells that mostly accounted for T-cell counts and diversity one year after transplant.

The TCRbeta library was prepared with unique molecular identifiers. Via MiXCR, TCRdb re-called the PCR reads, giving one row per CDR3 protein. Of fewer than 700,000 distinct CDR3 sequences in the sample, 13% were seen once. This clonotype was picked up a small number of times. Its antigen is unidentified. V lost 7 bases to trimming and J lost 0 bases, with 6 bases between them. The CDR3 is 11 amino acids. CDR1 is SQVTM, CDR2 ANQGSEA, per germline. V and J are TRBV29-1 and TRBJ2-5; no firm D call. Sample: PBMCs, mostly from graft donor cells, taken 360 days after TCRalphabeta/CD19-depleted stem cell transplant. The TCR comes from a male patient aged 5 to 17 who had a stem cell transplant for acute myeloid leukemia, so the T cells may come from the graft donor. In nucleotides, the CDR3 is TGCAGCGCCCACGACCAAGAGACCCAGTACTTC. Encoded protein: CSAHDQETQYF.